The table lists the clone carrying this T cell receptor (beta chain) with a few counts. Its specificity is unknown. The entry originates in a study of cytomegalovirus exposure and HLA in healthy donors. Study details: The early release's HLA-typed donors yielded 78 million or so unique TCRs.

The CDR3 runs to 14 residues. Germline loops: CDR1 MNHEY, CDR2 SMNVEV (reference sequence). Trimming shortened V by 11 bases and J by 6 bases, and 23 bases separated the two germline ends. Study-level findings and limits: A later analysis linked some 18,000 TCR beta sequences to HLA alleles at 0.05 false discovery rate.

The PCR used 60 Vbeta and 13 Jbeta primers. Assay used: immunoSEQ multiplex PCR; TCRdb lists only in-frame clones, some missing. The sample consists of some 150,000 clones, 60% to 80% of them appearing once. Sequences were obtained from PBMCs. This receptor was taken from a male donor in good health and CMV-seronegative. The chain recombines TRBV27 with TRBJ2-7; D gene uncertain. DNA of the CDR3: TGTGCCCAAAACCCCCCGGTGTCCAGGCGCGAGCAGTACTTC. Translating it yields CAQNPPVSRREQYF.